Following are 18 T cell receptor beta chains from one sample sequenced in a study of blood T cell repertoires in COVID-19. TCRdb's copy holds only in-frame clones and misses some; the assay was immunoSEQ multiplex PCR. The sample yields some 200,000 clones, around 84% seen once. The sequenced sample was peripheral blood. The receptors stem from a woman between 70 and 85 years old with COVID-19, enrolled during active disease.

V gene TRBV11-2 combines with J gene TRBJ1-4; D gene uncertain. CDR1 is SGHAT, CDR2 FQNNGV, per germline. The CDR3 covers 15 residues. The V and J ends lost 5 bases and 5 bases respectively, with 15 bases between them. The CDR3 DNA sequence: TGTGCCAGCAGCCGAGTCGGAGAGACGAATGAAAAACTGTTTTTT. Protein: CASSRVGETNEKLFF.

As DNA, the CDR3 is TGTGCCTGGAACCCTTCTGAGGCCTACTATGGCTACACCTTC. Protein: CAWNPSEAYYGYTF. This chain uses TRBV30 with TRBJ1-2; no clear D gene. Germline V gene lookup returns CDR1 GTSNPN and CDR2 SVGIG (reference sequence). This CDR3 is built from 14 residues. V lost 4 bases to trimming and J lost 3 bases, with 15 bases between them. The full variable domain, completed using reference TRBV30 and TRBJ1-2, is SQTIHQWPATLVQPVGSPLSLECTVEGTSNPNLYWYRQAAGRGLQLLFYSVGIGQISSEVPQNLSASRPQDRQFILSSKKLLLSDSGFYLCAWNPSEAYYGYTFGSGTRLTVV.

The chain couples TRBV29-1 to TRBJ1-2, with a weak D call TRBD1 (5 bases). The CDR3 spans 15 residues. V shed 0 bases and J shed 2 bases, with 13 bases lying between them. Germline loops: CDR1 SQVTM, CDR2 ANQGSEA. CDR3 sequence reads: CSVEDRRGLNYGYTF. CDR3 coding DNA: TGCAGCGTTGAAGATCGAAGGGGCCTGAACTATGGCTACACCTTC.

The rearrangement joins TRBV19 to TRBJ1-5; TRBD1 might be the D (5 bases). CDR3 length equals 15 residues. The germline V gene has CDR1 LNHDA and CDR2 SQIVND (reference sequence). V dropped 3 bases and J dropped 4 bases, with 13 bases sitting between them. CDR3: CASSIGGLRNQPQHF. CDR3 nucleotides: TGTGCCAGTAGTATTGGGGGACTCCGGAATCAGCCCCAGCATTTT. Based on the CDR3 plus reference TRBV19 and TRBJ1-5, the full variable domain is DGGITQSPKYLFRKEGQNVTLSCEQNLNHDAMYWYRQDPGQGLRLIYYSQIVNDFQKGDIAEGYSVSREKKESFPLTVTSAQKNPTAFYLCASSIGGLRNQPQHFGDGTRLSIL.

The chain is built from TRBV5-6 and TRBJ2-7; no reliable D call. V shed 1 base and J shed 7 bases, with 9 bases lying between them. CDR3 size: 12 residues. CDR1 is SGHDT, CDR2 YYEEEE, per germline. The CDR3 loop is CASSLLSREQYF. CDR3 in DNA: TGTGCCAGCAGCTTGTTATCCAGGGAGCAGTACTTC.

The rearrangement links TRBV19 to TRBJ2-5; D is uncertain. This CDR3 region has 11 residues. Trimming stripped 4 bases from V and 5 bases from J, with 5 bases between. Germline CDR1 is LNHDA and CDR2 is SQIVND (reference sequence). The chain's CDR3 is CASSSYETQYF. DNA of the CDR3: TGTGCCAGTAGTAGTTATGAGACCCAGTACTTC.

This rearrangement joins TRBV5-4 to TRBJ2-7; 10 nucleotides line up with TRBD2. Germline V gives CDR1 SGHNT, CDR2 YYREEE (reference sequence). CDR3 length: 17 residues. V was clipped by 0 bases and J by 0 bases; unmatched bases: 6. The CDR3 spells CASSLGTSGSLSYEQYF. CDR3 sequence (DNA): TGTGCCAGCAGCTTGGGGACTAGCGGTTCCCTCTCCTACGAGCAGTACTTC.

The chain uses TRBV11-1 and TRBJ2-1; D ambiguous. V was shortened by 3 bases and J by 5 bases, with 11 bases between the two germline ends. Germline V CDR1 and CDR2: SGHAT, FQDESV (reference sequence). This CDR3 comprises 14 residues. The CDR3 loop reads CASSFSPADNEQFF. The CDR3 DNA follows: TGTGCCAGCAGCTTCTCCCCCGCGGACAATGAGCAGTTCTTC.

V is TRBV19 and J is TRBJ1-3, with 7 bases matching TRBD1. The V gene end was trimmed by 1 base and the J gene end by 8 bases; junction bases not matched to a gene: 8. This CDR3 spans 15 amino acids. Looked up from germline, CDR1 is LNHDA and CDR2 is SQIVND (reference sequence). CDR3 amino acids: CASSIVRDRVDTIYF. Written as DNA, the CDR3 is TGTGCCAGTAGTATAGTCCGCGACAGGGTGGACACCATATATTTT.

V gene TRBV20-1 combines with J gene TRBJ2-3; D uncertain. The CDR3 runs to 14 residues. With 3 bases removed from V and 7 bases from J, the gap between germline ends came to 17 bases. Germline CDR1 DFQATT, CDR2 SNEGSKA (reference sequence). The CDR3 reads CSASPRVGRNTQYF. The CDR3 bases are TGCAGTGCTAGTCCGAGAGTAGGCAGGAATACGCAGTATTTT.

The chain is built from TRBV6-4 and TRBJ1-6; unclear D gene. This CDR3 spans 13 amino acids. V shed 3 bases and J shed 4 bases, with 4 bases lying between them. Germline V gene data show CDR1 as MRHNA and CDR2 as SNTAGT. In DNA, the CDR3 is TGTGCCAGCAGTGAACAGTATAATTCACCCCTCCACTTT. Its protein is CASSEQYNSPLHF.

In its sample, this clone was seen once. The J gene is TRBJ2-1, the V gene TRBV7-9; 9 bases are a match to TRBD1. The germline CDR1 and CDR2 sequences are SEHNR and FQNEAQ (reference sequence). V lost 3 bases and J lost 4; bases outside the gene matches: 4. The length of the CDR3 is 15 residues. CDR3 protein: CASSFGQGRYNEQFF. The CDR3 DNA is TGTGCCAGCAGCTTCGGACAGGGGAGATACAATGAGCAGTTCTTC. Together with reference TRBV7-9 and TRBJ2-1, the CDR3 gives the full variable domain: DTGVSQNPRHKITKRGQNVTFRCDPISEHNRLYWYRQTLGQGPEFLTYFQNEAQLEKSRLLSDRFSAERPKGSFSTLEIQRTEQGDSAMYLCASSFGQGRYNEQFFGPGTRLTVL.

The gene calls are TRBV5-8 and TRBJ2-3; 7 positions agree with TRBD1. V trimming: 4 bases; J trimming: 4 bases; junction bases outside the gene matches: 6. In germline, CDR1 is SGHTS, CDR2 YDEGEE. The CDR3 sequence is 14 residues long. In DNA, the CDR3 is TGTGCCAGCAGCATTAGGGGGCGTGCAGATACGCAGTATTTT. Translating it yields CASSIRGRADTQYF. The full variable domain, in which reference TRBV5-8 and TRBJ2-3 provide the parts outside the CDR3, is EAGVTQSPTHLIKTRGQQATLRCSPISGHTSVYWYQQALGLGLQFLLWYDEGEERNRGNFPPRFSGRQFPNYSSELNVNALELEDSALYLCASSIRGRADTQYFGPGTRLTVL.

This chain's CDR3 is CASSRTGTTGELFF. For the CDR3, the DNA is TGCGCCAGCAGCCGAACCGGGACTACCGGGGAGCTGTTTTTT. This chain joins TRBV4-1 and TRBJ2-2; a possible D gene is TRBD2 (6 bases). Germline-derived CDR1 and CDR2 are MGHRA and YSYEKL. The CDR3 has 14 amino acids. Trimming removed 4 bases from V and 5 bases from J, with 11 bases in between.

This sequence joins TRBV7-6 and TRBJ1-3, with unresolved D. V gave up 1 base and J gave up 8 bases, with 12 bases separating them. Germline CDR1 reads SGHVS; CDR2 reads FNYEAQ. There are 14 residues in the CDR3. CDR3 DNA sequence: TGTGCCAGCAGCTTAGTAGCTGATTCAGACACCATATATTTT. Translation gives CASSLVADSDTIYF.

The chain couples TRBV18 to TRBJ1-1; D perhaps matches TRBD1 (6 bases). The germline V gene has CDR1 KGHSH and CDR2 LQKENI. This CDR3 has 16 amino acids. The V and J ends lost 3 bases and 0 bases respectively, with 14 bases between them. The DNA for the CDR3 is TGTGCCAGCTCACCGCTCAAAACAGGGATGAACACTGAAGCTTTCTTT. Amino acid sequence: CASSPLKTGMNTEAFF.

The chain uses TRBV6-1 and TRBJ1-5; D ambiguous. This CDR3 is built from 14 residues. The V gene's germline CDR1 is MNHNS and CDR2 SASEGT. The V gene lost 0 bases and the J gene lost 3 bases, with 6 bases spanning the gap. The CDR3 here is CASSEAPFNQPQHF. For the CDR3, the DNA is TGTGCCAGCAGTGAAGCCCCCTTCAATCAGCCCCAGCATTTT.

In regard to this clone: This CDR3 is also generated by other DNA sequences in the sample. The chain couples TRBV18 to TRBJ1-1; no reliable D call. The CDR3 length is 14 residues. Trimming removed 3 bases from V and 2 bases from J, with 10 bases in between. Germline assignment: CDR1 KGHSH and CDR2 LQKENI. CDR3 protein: CASSPIQPNTEAFF. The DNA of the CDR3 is TGTGCCAGCTCACCTATACAACCTAACACTGAAGCTTTCTTT.